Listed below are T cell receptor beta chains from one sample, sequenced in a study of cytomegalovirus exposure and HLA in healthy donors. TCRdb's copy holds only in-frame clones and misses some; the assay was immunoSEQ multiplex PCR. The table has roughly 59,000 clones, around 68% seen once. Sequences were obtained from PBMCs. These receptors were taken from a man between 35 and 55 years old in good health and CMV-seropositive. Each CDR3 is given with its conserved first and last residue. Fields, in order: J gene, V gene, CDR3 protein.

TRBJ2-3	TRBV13	CASSFEDWNTDTQYF
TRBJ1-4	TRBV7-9	CASSLGTGGYNEKLFF
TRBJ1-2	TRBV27	CASSPVGPTYGYTF
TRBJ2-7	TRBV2	CASSEMGTGAYEQYF
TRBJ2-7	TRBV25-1	CASTGNRGISHEQYF
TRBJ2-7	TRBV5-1	CASSRGSYEQYF
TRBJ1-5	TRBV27	CASSFDAQRGSQHF
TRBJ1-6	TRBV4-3	CASSQVGHTNSPLHF
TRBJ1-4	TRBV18	CASASQGRNEKLFF
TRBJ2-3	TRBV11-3	CASSLTTSTDTQYF
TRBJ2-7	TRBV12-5	CASGFLAGPSYEQYF
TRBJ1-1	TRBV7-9	CASSRPTGNTEAFF
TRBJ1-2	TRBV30	CAWSVRRGLNNYGYTF
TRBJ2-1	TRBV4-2	CASSQGVAGSGGYNEQFF
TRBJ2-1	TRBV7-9	CASSRDRGGYNEQFF